The rows below give T cell receptor beta chains drawn from one sample of a study of cytotoxic CD8 clonotypes in ibrutinib-treated CLL. Data came from immunoSEQ multiplex PCR; TCRdb stores just in-frame clones and leaves some out. The sample lists roughly 180,000 clones, 72% occurring once. Sequenced material: PBMCs, taken after 24 months of ibrutinib treatment. These receptor sequences come from a human donor with chronic lymphocytic leukemia. CDR3s include the opening cysteine and the closing phenylalanine or tryptophan. A D gene is named only where the DNA matches it firmly. Clone size, where shown, is once, few, many, or a class for clones that have expanded.

.	TRBV18	TRBJ1-5	.	TGTGCCAGCTCAGTTTACAGCGATCAGCCCCAGCATTTT	CASSVYSDQPQHF
.	TRBV15	TRBJ1-1	few	TGTGCCACCAGCAGAGGGAAGACAGTCAACACTGAAGCTTTCTTT	CATSRGKTVNTEAFF
.	TRBV19	TRBJ2-2	few	TGTGCCAGTAGTAACTACAGGGGAGGAACCGGGGAGCTGTTTTTT	CASSNYRGGTGELFF
.	TRBV2	TRBJ2-5	.	TGTGCCAGCAGTGAGTCTCCCCAGTCCCGAGAGACCCAGTACTTC	CASSESPQSRETQYF
.	TRBV25-1	TRBJ1-1	.	TGTGCCAGCAGAGCCCGTTTCGGGGACATGAACACTGAAGCTTTCTTT	CASRARFGDMNTEAFF
TRBD2	TRBV4-2	TRBJ2-7	.	TGTGCCAGCAGCCAAGTGGGAGGACTAGCGGGAGGCGAGCAGTACTTC	CASSQVGGLAGGEQYF
.	TRBV5-4	TRBJ2-1	.	TGTGCCAGCAGCTTGGAACGTGAGCAGTTCTTC	CASSLEREQFF
.	TRBV5-4	TRBJ2-7	.	TGTGCCAGCAGCACGGACACAGTCTACGAGCAGTACTTC	CASSTDTVYEQYF
.	TRBV6-4	TRBJ2-7	.	TGTGCCAGCAGTGACCCAGCCGGACAAACTTCGTCCGAGCAGTACTTC	CASSDPAGQTSSEQYF
.	TRBV5-1	TRBJ1-3	.	TGCGCCAGCAGCCAACAGGGCGGACTAGGAAACACCATATATTTT	CASSQQGGLGNTIYF
TRBD2	TRBV19	TRBJ2-4	.	TGTGCCAGTAGTATATCCAGCGGGGTTGTAAACATTCAGTACTTC	CASSISSGVVNIQYF
.	TRBV11-2	TRBJ2-5	.	TGTGCCAGCAGCTTAGGCGGGACTCAAGAGACCCAGTACTTC	CASSLGGTQETQYF
TRBD2	TRBV9	TRBJ2-3	.	TGTGCCAGCCGGGAGGGAGCTACCACAGATACGCAGTATTTT	CASREGATTDTQYF
.	TRBV28	TRBJ2-5	.	TGTGCCAGCAGTGTCCGGGACTTAAGGTTAGGTCACCAAGAGACCCAGTACTTC	CASSVRDLRLGHQETQYF
.	TRBV4-3	TRBJ1-5	.	TGCGCCAGCAGCCAATTCTCCAGCAATCAGCCCCAGCATTTT	CASSQFSSNQPQHF
.	TRBV7-9	TRBJ1-2	.	TGTGCCAGCAGCTTAGGAGGCAGCATTAACTATGGCTACACCTTC	CASSLGGSINYGYTF
.	TRBV7-8	TRBJ2-1	.	TGTGCCAGCAGCTTAGGCCTCAATGAGCAGTTCTTC	CASSLGLNEQFF
.	TRBV7-9	TRBJ2-1	.	TGTGCCAGCAGCCCTTCACACTTAGTTAGTGAGCAGTTCTTC	CASSPSHLVSEQFF
.	TRBV14	TRBJ1-5	.	TGTGCCAGCAGCCAATCTAGCAATCAGCCCCAGCATTTT	CASSQSSNQPQHF
.	TRBV6-5	TRBJ2-7	.	TGTGCCACCGAGGACTCGACCGGCGAGCAGTACTTC	CATEDSTGEQYF
.	TRBV9	TRBJ2-5	.	TGTGCCAGCAGCGTGGACGGGGGTTCGCAGACCCAGTACTTC	CASSVDGGSQTQYF
TRBD1	TRBV2	TRBJ1-5	once	TGTGCCAGCAGGGACGAACAGGGGCAGCCCCAGCATTTT	CASRDEQGQPQHF
.	TRBV7-9	TRBJ2-1	.	TGTGCCAGCAGTCTGCTTCCCAGGGCCCCTTACAATGAGCAGTTCTTC	CASSLLPRAPYNEQFF
.	TRBV2	TRBJ2-7	.	TGTGCCAGCAGTGTAGGAAGGAACTACGAGCAGTACTTC	CASSVGRNYEQYF
.	TRBV15	TRBJ2-1	.	TGTGCCACCAGCGGATTAGCGTTGTTCAATGAGCAGTTCTTC	CATSGLALFNEQFF
.	TRBV7-2	TRBJ2-2	.	TGTGCCAGCAGCGGACGCCAGGACCCCGGGGAGCTGTTTTTT	CASSGRQDPGELFF
.	TRBV19	TRBJ1-2	.	TGTGCCAGTAGAGACAGTCCCTCTAACTATGGCTACACCTTC	CASRDSPSNYGYTF
TRBD1	TRBV19	TRBJ1-5	.	TGTGCCAGTAAGCGACAGGGGGCGGGTCAGCCCCAGCATTTT	CASKRQGAGQPQHF
.	TRBV27	TRBJ2-1	.	TGTGCCAGCAGGCCCGATGTCCGTAGGTCCGACAATGAGCAGTTCTTC	CASRPDVRRSDNEQFF
TRBD1	TRBV5-6	TRBJ1-5	.	TGTGCCAGCAGCGTGACAGGGGCCCTAAACAATCAGCCCCAGCATTTT	CASSVTGALNNQPQHF
.	TRBV29-1	TRBJ2-1	.	TGCAGCGTTCAATTTGGATGGCGGGGCCCGGCCGGCACCTACAATGAGCAGTTCTTC	CSVQFGWRGPAGTYNEQFF
.	TRBV2	TRBJ2-7	.	TGTGCCAGCAGTGATCTGGTCTCCTACGAGCAGTACTTC	CASSDLVSYEQYF
.	TRBV7-2	TRBJ1-3	.	TGTGCCAGCAGCCCCAGGGACTCTGGAAACACCATATATTTT	CASSPRDSGNTIYF
.	TRBV30	TRBJ2-5	.	TGTGCCTGGAGCCCGGGACAAATCCAAGAGACCCAGTACTTC	CAWSPGQIQETQYF
.	TRBV9	TRBJ2-5	once	TGTGCCAGCAGCGTAAGCGGCCAAGAGACCCAGTACTTC	CASSVSGQETQYF
.	TRBV5-4	TRBJ2-3	.	TGTGCCAGCAGCCCAGACCTTGGGGATACGCAGTATTTT	CASSPDLGDTQYF
.	TRBV4-3	TRBJ1-3	.	TGCGCCAGCAGCCAACGATTCCCCGATTTAGACTCTGGAAACACCATATATTTT	CASSQRFPDLDSGNTIYF